This T cell receptor (beta chain) was sequenced during a study of breast tumors, draining lymph nodes, adjacent tissues. This clonotype has only one observation. What it binds is not known. MiXCR, applied by TCRdb to the multiplex PCR reads, yields one record per CDR3 protein. Of tens of thousands of distinct CDR3 sequences in the sample, approximately 70% are singletons; the top ten hold 20% to 25%. Study-wide points: Tumor TCR diversity was below lymph nodes but above nontumor tissue.

The CDR3 runs 16 residues. V lost 2 bases and J 0 bases, leaving 14 bases between the germline ends. CDR1 is SEHNR and CDR2 is FQNEAQ in the germline V gene (reference sequence). Material: tumor-adjacent breast tissue. The sequence was obtained from a female donor with breast cancer. Some clones in this sample may be carry-over from other donors' samples. This chain links TRBV7-9 with TRBJ2-7; D gene uncertain. CDR3 sequence: CASSLKGPKSSYEQYF. CDR3 nucleotides: TGTGCCAGCAGCTTAAAGGGTCCTAAGAGCTCCTACGAGCAGTACTTC.